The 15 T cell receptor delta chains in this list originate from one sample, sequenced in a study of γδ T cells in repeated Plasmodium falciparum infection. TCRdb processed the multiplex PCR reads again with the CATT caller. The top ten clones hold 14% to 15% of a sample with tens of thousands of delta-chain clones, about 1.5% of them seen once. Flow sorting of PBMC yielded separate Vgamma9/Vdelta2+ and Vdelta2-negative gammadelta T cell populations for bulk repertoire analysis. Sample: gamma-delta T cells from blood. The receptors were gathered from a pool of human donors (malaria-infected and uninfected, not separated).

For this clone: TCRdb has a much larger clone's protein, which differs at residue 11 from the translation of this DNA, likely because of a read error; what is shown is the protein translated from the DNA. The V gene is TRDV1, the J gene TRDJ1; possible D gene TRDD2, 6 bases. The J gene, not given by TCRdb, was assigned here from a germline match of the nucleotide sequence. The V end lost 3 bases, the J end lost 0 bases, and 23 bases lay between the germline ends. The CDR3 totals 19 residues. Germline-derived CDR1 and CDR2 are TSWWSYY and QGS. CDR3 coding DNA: TGTGCTCTTGGGGACCGTTTACCTTCCCAAAGGGTCTACACCGATAAACTCATCTTT. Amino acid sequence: CALGDRLPSQRVYTDKLIF.

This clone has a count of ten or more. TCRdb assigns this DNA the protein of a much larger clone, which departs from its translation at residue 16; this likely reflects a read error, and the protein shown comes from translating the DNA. CDR3 sequence: CACGLLGLSEDTDKLTF. The CDR3 coding sequence is TGTGCCTGTGGATTACTGGGCCTGTCGGAGGACACCGATAAACTCACCTTT. The chain carries TRDV2 and TRDJ1, with a weak D call TRDD3 (6 bases). Germline V gene sequence: CDR1 GEAIGNYY, CDR2 EKD. The CDR3 consists of 17 residues.

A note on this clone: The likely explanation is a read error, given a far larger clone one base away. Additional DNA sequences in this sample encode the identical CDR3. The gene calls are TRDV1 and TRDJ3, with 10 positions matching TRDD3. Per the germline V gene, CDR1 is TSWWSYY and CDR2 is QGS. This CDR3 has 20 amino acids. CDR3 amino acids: CALGGRVRTGGSWDTRQMFF. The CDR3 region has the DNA TGTGCTCTTGGGGGCAGGGTAAGAACTGGGGGATCCTGGGACACCCGACAAATGTTTTTC.

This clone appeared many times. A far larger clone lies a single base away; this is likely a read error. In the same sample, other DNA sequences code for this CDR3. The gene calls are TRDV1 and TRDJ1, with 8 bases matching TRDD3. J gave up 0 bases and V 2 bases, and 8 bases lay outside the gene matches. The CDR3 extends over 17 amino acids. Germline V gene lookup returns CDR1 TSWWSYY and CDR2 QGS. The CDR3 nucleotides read TGTGCTCTTGGGGAAAGGACTTTGGGGGATTACACCGATAAACTCATCTTT. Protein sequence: CALGERTLGDYTDKLIF.

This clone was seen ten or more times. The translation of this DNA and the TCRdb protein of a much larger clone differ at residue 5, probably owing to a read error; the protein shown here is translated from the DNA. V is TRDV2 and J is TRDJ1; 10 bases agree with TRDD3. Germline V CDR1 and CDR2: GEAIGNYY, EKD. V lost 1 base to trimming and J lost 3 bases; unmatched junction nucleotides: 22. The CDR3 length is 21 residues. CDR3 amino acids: CACDTYWGMTSGAGGADKLIF. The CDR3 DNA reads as TGTGCCTGTGACACGTACTGGGGGATGACTTCGGGTGCGGGTGGCGCCGATAAACTCATCTTT.

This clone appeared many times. CDR3 nucleotide sequence: TGTGCTCTTGGGGAACTATGTTTCTCGGCACAACTCTTCTTT. Its protein is CALGELCFSAQLFF. The chain carries TRDV1 and TRDJ2, with no clear D. Germline values: CDR1 TSWWSYY, CDR2 QGS. The CDR3 has 14 residues. V was trimmed by 0 bases and J by 8 bases, leaving 10 bases between them.

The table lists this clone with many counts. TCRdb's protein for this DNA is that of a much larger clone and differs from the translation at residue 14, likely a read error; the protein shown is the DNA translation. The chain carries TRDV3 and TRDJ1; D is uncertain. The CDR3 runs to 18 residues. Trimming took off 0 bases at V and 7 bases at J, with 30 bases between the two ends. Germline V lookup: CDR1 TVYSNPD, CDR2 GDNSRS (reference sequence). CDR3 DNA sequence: TGTGCCTTTAGGTCCCCCAATCTCCGGCGGAGTCAAGTCGGTAAACTCATCTTT. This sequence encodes CAFRSPNLRRSQVGKLIF.

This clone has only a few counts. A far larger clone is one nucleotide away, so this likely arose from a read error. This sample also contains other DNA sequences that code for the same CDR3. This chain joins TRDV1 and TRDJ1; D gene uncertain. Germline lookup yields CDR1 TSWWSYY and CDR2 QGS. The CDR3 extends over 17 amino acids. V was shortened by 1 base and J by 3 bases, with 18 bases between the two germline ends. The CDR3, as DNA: TGTGCTCTTGGGGAACGGTATCCGGGGTATGTCTCCGATAAACTCATCTTT. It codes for CALGERYPGYVSDKLIF.

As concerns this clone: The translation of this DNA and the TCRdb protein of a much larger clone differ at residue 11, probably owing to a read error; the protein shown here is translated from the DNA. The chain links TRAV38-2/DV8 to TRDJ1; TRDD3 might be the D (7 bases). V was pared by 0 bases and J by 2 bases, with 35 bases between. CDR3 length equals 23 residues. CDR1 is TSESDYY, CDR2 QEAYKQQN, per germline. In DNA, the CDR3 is TGTGCTTATAGGAGCGCGTCTCCTACGGACTGCGGCCCCTGGGGGCCACTGACCGATAAACTCATCTTT. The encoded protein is CAYRSASPTDCGPWGPLTDKLIF.

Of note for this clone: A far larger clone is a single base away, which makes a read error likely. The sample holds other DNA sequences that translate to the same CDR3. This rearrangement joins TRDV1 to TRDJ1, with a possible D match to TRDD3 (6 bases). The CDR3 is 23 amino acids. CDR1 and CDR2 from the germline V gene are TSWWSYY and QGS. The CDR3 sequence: CALGELGSMVGHHSPWGWDKLIF. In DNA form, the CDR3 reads TGTGCTCTCGGGGAACTAGGCTCTATGGTTGGACACCACTCTCCCTGGGGATGGGATAAACTCATCTTT.

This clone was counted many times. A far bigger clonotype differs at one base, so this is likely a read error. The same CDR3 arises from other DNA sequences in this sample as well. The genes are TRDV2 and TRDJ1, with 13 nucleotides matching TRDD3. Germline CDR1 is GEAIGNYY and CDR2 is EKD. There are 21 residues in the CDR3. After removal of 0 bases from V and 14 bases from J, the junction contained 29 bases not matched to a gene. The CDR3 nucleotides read TGTGCCTGTGACACCGACAACTGGGGGATACGCGTTTTACCAATCACACCCCCTCGGATCTTT. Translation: CACDTDNWGIRVLPITPPRIF.

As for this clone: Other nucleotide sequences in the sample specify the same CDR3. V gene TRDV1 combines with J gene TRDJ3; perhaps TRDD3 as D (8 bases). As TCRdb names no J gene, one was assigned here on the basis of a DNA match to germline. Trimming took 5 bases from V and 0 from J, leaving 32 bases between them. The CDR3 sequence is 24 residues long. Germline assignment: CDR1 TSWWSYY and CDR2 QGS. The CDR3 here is CALGPIPFLRTGGLYSWDTRQMFF. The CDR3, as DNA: TGTGCTCTTGGGCCCATCCCCTTCCTTCGAACTGGGGGGCTGTACTCCTGGGACACCCGACAGATGTTTTTC.

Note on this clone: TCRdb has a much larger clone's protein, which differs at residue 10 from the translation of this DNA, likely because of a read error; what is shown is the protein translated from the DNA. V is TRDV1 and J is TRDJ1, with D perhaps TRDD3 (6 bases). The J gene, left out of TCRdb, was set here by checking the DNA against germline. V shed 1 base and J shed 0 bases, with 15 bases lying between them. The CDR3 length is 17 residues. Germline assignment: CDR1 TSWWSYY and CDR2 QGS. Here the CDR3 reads CALGEPTVGGDTDKLIF. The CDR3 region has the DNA TGTGCTCTTGGGGAACCTACGGTGGGGGGTGACACCGATAAACTCATCTTT.

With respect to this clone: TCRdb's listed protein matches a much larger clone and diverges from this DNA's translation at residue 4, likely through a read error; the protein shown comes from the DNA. As DNA, the CDR3 is TGTGCCTTTAGTGGGGTTAGGTCGGGCCTACAGGGTGGGGGATTACTGTACACCGATAAACTCATCTTT. It yields the protein CAFSGVRSGLQGGGLLYTDKLIF. This chain links TRDV3 with TRDJ1; TRDD3 agrees at 8 bases. TCRdb records no J gene; here it was assigned by comparing the DNA to germline. The germline gives CDR1 TVYSNPD, CDR2 GDNSRS (reference sequence). The CDR3 is 23 residues long. The J segment lost 0 bases and the V segment lost 0 bases, leaving 30 bases of the junction unmatched.

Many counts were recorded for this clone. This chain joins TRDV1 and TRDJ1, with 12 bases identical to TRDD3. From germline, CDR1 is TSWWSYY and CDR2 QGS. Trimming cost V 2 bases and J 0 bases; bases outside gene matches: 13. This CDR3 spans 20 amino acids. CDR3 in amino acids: CALGEWAPWGIREYTDKLIF. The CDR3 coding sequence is TGTGCTCTTGGGGAATGGGCACCCTGGGGGATACGGGAGTACACCGATAAACTCATCTTT.